In its sample, the clone carrying this TCR beta chain was seen a few times. Its antigen is undetermined. The data stem from a study of identical twins. Study-level points and caveats: With beta out-of-frame sequences, excess sharing by twins was weaker. Invariant MAIT and iNKT cells could partly confound zero-insertion analyses.

TCRdb reanalysed the 5' RACE reads using MiXCR and keeps one entry per CDR3 protein. The profile covers approximately 670,000 distinct CDR3 sequences, with less than 7% appearing a single time and roughly 2% taken by the ten largest. Healthy Caucasians were all of the donors. Germline values: CDR1 SNHLY, CDR2 FYNNEI. Trimming stripped 4 bases from V and 0 bases from J, with 13 bases between. The CDR3 sequence is 16 residues long. Material: naive T cells sorted from blood. The receptor was derived from a man aged 18-30 years in good health. The J gene is TRBJ1-5, the V gene TRBV2; D is unclear. The CDR3 sequence is CASSGVSGDSNQPQHF. The CDR3 DNA is TGTGCCAGCAGTGGGGTAAGCGGGGATAGCAATCAGCCCCAGCATTTT. The full variable domain, rest sourced from reference TRBV2 and TRBJ1-5, is EPEVTQTPSHQVTQMGQEVILRCVPISNHLYFYWYRQILGQKVEFLVSFYNNEISEKSEIFDDQFSVERPDGSNFTLKIRSTKLEDSAMYFCASSGVSGDSNQPQHFGDGTRLSIL.